These 17 T cell receptor beta chains share one sample of origin, sequenced in a study of T-cell reconstitution after alpha-beta-depleted transplantation in children. Preparing the TCRbeta library involved the use of unique molecular identifiers. TCRdb re-analysed the PCR reads in MiXCR, keeping a single row per CDR3 protein. The sample has 440,000 or so distinct CDR3 sequences, 9.5% to 13% seen once; the top ten hold roughly 5%. Sequencing used PBMCs from the stem cell graft donor, obtained from the stem cell graft. The receptor set was obtained from a human donor who donated a stem cell graft to a child with acute myeloid leukemia.

This chain joins TRBV4-1 and TRBJ2-6; 8 nucleotides agree with TRBD1. Unmatched junction bases numbered 7, after V lost 0 bases and J lost 3 bases. Germline V CDR1 and CDR2: MGHRA, YSYEKL. CDR3 length: 18 residues. The CDR3 nucleotides read TGCGCCAGCAGCCAAGATGTGGACAGGGTCTTTGGGGCCAACGTCCTGACTTTC. It is translated as CASSQDVDRVFGANVLTF.

This clonotype has only a few counts. The V and J genes are TRBV29-1 and TRBJ2-1, with 12 bases identical to TRBD2. V gave up 3 bases and J gave up 7 bases; unmatched junction bases: 4. Looked up from germline, CDR1 is SQVTM and CDR2 is ANQGSEA. The CDR3 length is 14 residues. DNA of the CDR3: TGCAGCGTTGATGCTAGCGGGGGGGCGAATGAGCAGTTCTTC. Its protein product is CSVDASGGANEQFF.

V gene TRBV30 combines with J gene TRBJ1-4, with 10 positions matching TRBD1. Per germline, CDR1 GTSNPN and CDR2 SVGIG (reference sequence). The CDR3 sequence is 15 residues long. With V trimmed by 2 bases and J by 8 bases, 8 bases remained unmatched. The CDR3 region has the DNA TGTGCCTGGAGTACCGCGACAGGGGGCCAGGAAAAACTGTTTTTT. Translating it yields CAWSTATGGQEKLFF.

Concerning this clonotype: A clone one base away is much larger, so this may be a read error. This rearrangement joins TRBV7-9 to TRBJ2-2; 7 positions match TRBD2. The CDR3 extends over 15 amino acids. The V segment lost 6 bases and the J segment 2 bases; nucleotides outside the gene matches: 6. Germline V gene lookup returns CDR1 SEHNR and CDR2 FQNEAQ (reference sequence). CDR3 protein: CASSPGLQNTGELFF. The DNA of the CDR3 is TGTGCCAGCAGTCCGGGACTACAAAACACCGGGGAGCTGTTTTTT.

This clonotype has only a few counts. The genes are TRBV20-1 and TRBJ2-3, with 8 bases identical to TRBD2. CDR1 is DFQATT and CDR2 is SNEGSKA in the germline V gene (reference sequence). With V trimmed by 6 bases and J by 0 bases, 8 bases remained unmatched. The CDR3 is 15 amino acids. DNA of the CDR3: TGCAGTGCACAGTCACTAGCGGCTAGCACAGATACGCAGTATTTT. Its translation is CSAQSLAASTDTQYF.

A few counts support this clonotype. V usage is TRBV7-9 and J usage is TRBJ2-2; D is unresolved. CDR1 SEHNR and CDR2 FQNEAQ come from the germline V gene (reference sequence). V was trimmed by 1 base and J by 2 bases, leaving 8 bases between them. This CDR3 contains 15 residues. The CDR3: CASSLVGVNTGELFF. The DNA of the CDR3 is TGTGCCAGCAGCTTAGTAGGTGTCAACACCGGGGAGCTGTTTTTT.

The V gene is TRBV19, the J gene TRBJ2-5; D uncertain. There are 13 residues in the CDR3. Trimming took off 1 base at V and 5 bases at J, with 8 bases between the two ends. Looked up from germline, CDR1 is LNHDA and CDR2 is SQIVND (reference sequence). The CDR3 region has the DNA TGTGCCAGTAGTATAGGCCTAGTTGAGACCCAGTACTTC. This codes for CASSIGLVETQYF.

There are many counts of this clonotype. The chain employs TRBV4-3 and TRBJ2-3; D unresolved. The germline gives CDR1 LGHNA, CDR2 YSLEER. This CDR3 contains 15 residues. V lost 3 bases to trimming and J lost 2 bases, with 12 bases between them. CDR3: CASSHLTDLTDTQYF. CDR3 nucleotide sequence: TGCGCCAGCAGCCACTTAACCGACCTCACAGATACGCAGTATTTT.

In its sample, this clonotype was seen a few times. The V and J genes are TRBV10-3 and TRBJ2-1; TRBD2 agrees at 10 bases. The CDR3 covers 12 residues. Germline V gene data show CDR1 as ENHRY and CDR2 as SYGVKD. V trimming: 10 bases; J trimming: 8 bases; junction bases outside the gene matches: 5. The chain's CDR3 is CATEREGDEQFF. In DNA, the CDR3 is TGTGCCACCGAGCGGGAGGGAGATGAGCAGTTCTTC.

The CDR3 bases are TGTGCCAGCAGGAAACAGGGGAAGGCCTACAATGAGCAGTTCTTC. It yields the protein CASRKQGKAYNEQFF. The chain employs TRBV12-3 or TRBV12-4 and TRBJ2-1, with TRBD1 matching over 7 bases. The CDR3 runs to 15 residues. The junction had 7 bases not matched to a gene; V was cut back by 6 bases and J by 2 bases.

Only a few counts were recorded for this clonotype. This rearrangement joins TRBV20-1 to TRBJ1-1; TRBD1 matches at 9 bases. The CDR3 totals 15 residues. V gave up 0 bases and J gave up 5 bases; unmatched junction bases: 7. Germline V gene sequence: CDR1 DFQATT, CDR2 SNEGSKA (reference sequence). The CDR3 loop is CSARDPGQGKTEAFF. The CDR3 DNA reads as TGCAGTGCTAGAGATCCCGGACAGGGGAAGACTGAAGCTTTCTTT.

Written as DNA, the CDR3 is TGCAGCGTTGAAGATGACGGGATAGCCAAAAACATTCAGTACTTC. It specifies CSVEDDGIAKNIQYF. The rearrangement joins TRBV29-1 to TRBJ2-4; tentatively, D is TRBD2 (5 bases). The CDR3 covers 15 residues. V was pared by 0 bases and J by 0 bases, with 9 bases between. Germline assignment: CDR1 SQVTM and CDR2 ANQGSEA.

The chain is built from TRBV20-1 and TRBJ2-1; D is possibly TRBD2 (6 bases). This CDR3 region has 14 residues. V shed 6 bases and J shed 5 bases, with 17 bases lying between them. Germline-derived CDR1 and CDR2 are DFQATT and SNEGSKA (reference sequence). In DNA, the CDR3 is TGCAGTGCCTACGGGGGTGCCCCCAACAATGAGCAGTTCTTC. Encoded protein: CSAYGGAPNNEQFF.

The chain uses TRBV27 and TRBJ2-7; 10 nucleotides match TRBD2. The CDR3 is 13 residues long. Germline-derived CDR1 and CDR2 are MNHEY and SMNVEV (reference sequence). The junction had 4 bases not matched to a gene; V was cut back by 9 bases and J by 2 bases. The CDR3: CASGLAVTYEQYF. Written as DNA, the CDR3 is TGTGCCAGTGGACTAGCGGTTACCTACGAGCAGTACTTC.

This clonotype turned up a few times. In nucleotides, the CDR3 is TGTGCCAGCAGCCAAGAGTTCGCGTCGGGGCAAGAGACCCAGTACTTC. It codes for CASSQEFASGQETQYF. The chain has TRBV3-1 and TRBJ2-5; possibly TRBD2 for D (5 bases). Germline CDR1 LGHDT, CDR2 YNNKEL (reference sequence). Trimming shortened V by 0 bases and J by 2 bases, and 13 bases separated the two germline ends. The CDR3 spans 16 residues.

There are many counts of this clonotype. The chain recombines TRBV12-3 or TRBV12-4 with TRBJ1-1, with D possibly being TRBD1 (6 bases). V gave up 3 bases and J gave up 11 bases, with 16 bases separating them. This CDR3 contains 13 residues. This chain's CDR3 is CASSFRQADGAFF. DNA of the CDR3: TGTGCCAGCAGTTTCCGACAGGCTGATGGGGCTTTCTTT.

This clonotype was counted a few times. The J gene is TRBJ2-1, the V gene TRBV4-1, with 9 bases lining up with TRBD2. CDR1 is MGHRA, CDR2 YSYEKL, per germline. CDR3 length: 16 amino acids. V was clipped by 4 bases and J by 0 bases; unmatched bases: 4. DNA for the CDR3: TGCGCCAGCAGCCTGACTAGCGGAATCTCCTACAATGAGCAGTTCTTC. This gives the protein CASSLTSGISYNEQFF.